These 32 T cell receptor beta chains originate from one sample sequenced in a study of shared clonotypes between healthy human individuals. Libraries were prepared by immunoSEQ multiplex PCR; TCRdb keeps only in-frame clonotypes and omits some of them. This sample carries 1,500,000 or so clones, about 98.5% of them seen once, and the ten largest clones take approximately 0.4%. The material sequenced was naive CD4+ T cells sorted from blood. The subset is: CD45RA+ positively selected. The receptors come from a young man in good health.

For this clone: In the same sample, other DNA sequences code for this CDR3. The chain links TRBV18 to TRBJ2-1; 7 bases fit TRBD1. Germline loops: CDR1 KGHSH, CDR2 LQKENI. The CDR3 covers 14 residues. V lost 6 bases to trimming and J lost 0 bases; unmatched junction nucleotides: 2. This CDR3 is CASSRQGSYNEQFF. For the CDR3, the DNA is TGTGCCAGCTCCCGACAGGGCTCCTACAATGAGCAGTTCTTC.

Remarks on this clone: The junction departs from germline at one end; a sequencing error may be responsible. This chain connects TRBV7-7 to TRBJ2-2; D gene uncertain. The V gene's germline CDR1 is SSHAT and CDR2 FNYEAQ (reference sequence). The CDR3 contains 16 residues. CDR3 in DNA: TGTGCTAGCAGCCCCGGGCCCACCATGAACACCGGGGAGCTGTTTTTT. Amino acid sequence: CASSPGPTMNTGELFF.

The chain couples TRBV28 to TRBJ1-1; D is undetermined. The CDR3 extends over 12 amino acids. In germline, CDR1 is MDHEN, CDR2 SYDVKM. V gave up 7 bases and J gave up 1 base, with 7 bases separating them. Here the CDR3 reads CASTRGNTEAFF. Here the CDR3 DNA reads TGTGCCAGCACACGGGGGAACACTGAAGCTTTCTTT.

This chain connects TRBV5-4 to TRBJ1-3; maybe TRBD1 (5 bases). The CDR3 consists of 16 residues. Germline CDR1 is SGHNT and CDR2 is YYREEE (reference sequence). The germline V and J ends were trimmed by 0 bases and 1 base, with 11 bases remaining between them. This CDR3 reads CASSLAGRGSGNTIYF. The CDR3 region has the DNA TGTGCCAGCAGCTTGGCCGGCCGGGGGTCTGGAAACACCATATATTTT. Supplemented by reference TRBV5-4 and TRBJ1-3, the full variable domain reads ETGVTQSPTHLIKTRGQQVTLRCSSQSGHNTVSWYQQALGQGPQFIFQYYREEENGRGNFPPRFSGLQFPNYSSELNVNALELDDSALYLCASSLAGRGSGNTIYFGEGSWLTVV.

The rearrangement links TRBV29-1 to TRBJ1-1, with D unclear. Germline V lookup: CDR1 SQVTM, CDR2 ANQGSEA. The CDR3 covers 13 residues. Trimming cost V 4 bases and J 5 bases, with 14 bases left between them. This chain's CDR3 is CSVGRPPGTEAFF. In DNA form, the CDR3 reads TGCAGCGTTGGGCGCCCCCCGGGTACTGAAGCTTTCTTT.

The rearrangement uses TRBV27 and TRBJ2-3, with 11 bases identical to TRBD1. Germline assignment: CDR1 MNHEY and CDR2 SMNVEV (reference sequence). The CDR3 has 15 residues. V lost 8 bases to trimming and J lost 4 bases; unmatched junction nucleotides: 8. The CDR3 is CASRPDRGQADTQYF. CDR3 coding DNA: TGTGCCAGCCGTCCGGACAGGGGGCAGGCAGATACGCAGTATTTT.

Points on this clone: The same CDR3 also results from other DNA sequences found in this sample. This chain joins TRBV7-8 and TRBJ2-7; D perhaps matches TRBD1 (5 bases). V lost 0 bases to trimming and J lost 3 bases, with 9 bases between them. The CDR3 is 14 amino acids. Germline assignment: CDR1 SGHVS and CDR2 FQNEAQ. The CDR3 region has the DNA TGTGCCAGCAGCTTAGCGCGGCAGGGCTACGAGCAGTACTTC. Its protein is CASSLARQGYEQYF. The full variable domain, in which reference TRBV7-8 and TRBJ2-7 provide the parts outside the CDR3, is GAGVSQSPRYKVAKRGQDVALRCDPISGHVSLFWYQQALGQGPEFLTYFQNEAQLDKSGLPSDRFFAERPEGSVSTLKIQRTQQEDSAVYLCASSLARQGYEQYFGPGTRLTVT.

The chain is built from TRBV20-1 and TRBJ2-2; D not certain. The CDR3 has 11 residues. Per the germline V gene, CDR1 is DFQATT and CDR2 is SNEGSKA (reference sequence). V was pared by 7 bases and J by 9 bases, with 12 bases between. Written as DNA, the CDR3 is TGCAGTGTCCAAAGGGCGAGGGAGCTGTTTTTT. It codes for CSVQRARELFF.

To note about this clone: Different DNA sequences within this sample yield the same CDR3. The chain combines TRBV28 with TRBJ1-1; D uncertain. CDR1 MDHEN and CDR2 SYDVKM come from the germline V gene. The CDR3 has 12 residues. The germline V and J ends were trimmed by 5 bases and 4 bases, with 8 bases remaining between them. CDR3 sequence: CASSLGVTEAFF. The CDR3 DNA is TGTGCCAGCAGTCTCGGGGTCACTGAAGCTTTCTTT.

The chain is built from TRBV12-2 and TRBJ2-7; TRBD1 is the table's D call, not checked against the DNA. TRBV12-2 is assigned pseudogene status. The CDR3 sequence is 16 residues long. The CDR3 sequence: CASRLALGRAAYEQYF. CDR3 nucleotides: TGTGCAAGTCGCTTAGCGCTAGGCAGGGCAGCCTACGAGCAGTACTTC.

In nucleotides, the CDR3 is TGTGCCAGCAGCCAAGTACGGGACGGTTGGGCTGGAGGCGGCTACACCTTC. Translated, it gives CASSQVRDGWAGGGYTF. This chain uses TRBV14 with TRBJ1-2; perhaps TRBD1 as D (5 bases). V lost 1 base to trimming and J lost 8 bases, with 23 bases between them. This CDR3 is 17 amino acids long. CDR1 SGHDN and CDR2 FVKESK come from the germline V gene.

This clone was found once. The chain links TRBV5-6 to TRBJ2-7; 7 nucleotides align to TRBD1. This CDR3 spans 13 amino acids. Germline CDR1 SGHDT, CDR2 YYEEEE. V shed 3 bases and J 6 bases; nucleotides not matched to a gene: 6. CDR3 sequence reads: CASSWDRRSEQYF. In DNA form, the CDR3 reads TGTGCCAGCAGCTGGGACAGAAGATCCGAGCAGTACTTC.

The V call is TRBV9, the J call TRBJ2-7; D gene ambiguous. Germline CDR1 and CDR2: SGDLS and YYNGEE. Between the trimmed V and J ends, which lost 0 bases and 6 bases, there was a span of 10 bases. The CDR3 totals 13 residues. CDR3 sequence reads: CASSVDRVAEQYF. In nucleotides, the CDR3 is TGTGCCAGCAGCGTAGACCGGGTTGCCGAGCAGTACTTC.

The chain carries TRBV18 and TRBJ2-1; 10 nucleotides agree with TRBD1. Germline loops: CDR1 KGHSH, CDR2 LQKENI. Trimming at V came to 6 bases and at J to 7 bases, leaving 9 bases not matched to a gene. The CDR3 spans 15 residues. CDR3 protein: CASSHSGTGANEQFF. For the CDR3, the DNA is TGTGCCAGCTCCCATTCCGGGACAGGGGCGAATGAGCAGTTCTTC.

This chain connects TRBV7-6 to TRBJ2-7, with 7 bases lining up with TRBD1. The CDR3 is 16 residues long. Germline-derived CDR1 and CDR2 are SGHVS and FNYEAQ. J lost 0 bases, V lost 5 bases, and 10 bases had no gene match. The CDR3 DNA reads TGTGCCAGCAGCCAGAATCCACAGGGGCTCTCCTACGAGCAGTACTTC. Protein sequence: CASSQNPQGLSYEQYF.

The chain has TRBV6-4 and TRBJ2-1; no definite D call. V lost 5 bases to trimming and J lost 0 bases, with 14 bases between them. Germline-derived CDR1 and CDR2 are MRHNA and SNTAGT. The CDR3 has 16 residues. CDR3 protein: CASSHLKRSSYNEQFF. The CDR3, as DNA: TGTGCCAGCAGTCACCTTAAGAGGAGCTCCTACAATGAGCAGTTCTTC.

CDR3 coding DNA: TGTGCCAGCAGCTTACGCAAACTAGCGAACACCGGGGAGCTGTTTTTT. It yields the protein CASSLRKLANTGELFF. This chain uses TRBV5-6 with TRBJ2-2; D perhaps matches TRBD2 (5 bases). Trimming shortened V by 2 bases and J by 0 bases, and 11 bases separated the two germline ends. This CDR3 is built from 16 residues. The germline V gene encodes CDR1 SGHDT and CDR2 YYEEEE. The whole variable domain, remainder taken from reference TRBV5-6 and TRBJ2-2, is DAGVTQSPTHLIKTRGQQVTLRCSPKSGHDTVSWYQQALGQGPQFIFQYYEEEERQRGNFPDRFSGHQFPNYSSELNVNALLLGDSALYLCASSLRKLANTGELFFGEGSRLTVL.

CDR3 DNA: TGTGCCAGCCGCCGGGGGACAGGCACAGATACGCAGTATTTT. This codes for CASRRGTGTDTQYF. This sequence joins TRBV27 and TRBJ2-3, with D possibly TRBD1 on 7 matching bases. The CDR3 runs 14 residues. Trimming pared 8 bases from V and 1 base from J, leaving 13 bases between. CDR1 and CDR2 (germline): MNHEY, SMNVEV (reference sequence).

The rearrangement links TRBV7-9 to TRBJ2-1; 8 bases are shared with TRBD1. Germline CDR1 reads SEHNR; CDR2 reads FQNEAQ (reference sequence). Trimming removed 5 bases from V and 9 bases from J; junction bases left unmatched: 9. This CDR3 contains 14 residues. The CDR3 protein is CASSLGQAVAEQFF. As DNA, the CDR3 is TGTGCCAGCAGCCTGGGACAGGCGGTCGCTGAGCAGTTCTTC.

V and J are TRBV5-4 and TRBJ2-5; D possibly corresponds to TRBD2 (6 bases). The germline V gene encodes CDR1 SGHNT and CDR2 YYREEE (reference sequence). Trimming pared 0 bases from V and 4 bases from J, leaving 10 bases between. This CDR3 has 14 residues. As DNA, the CDR3 is TGTGCCAGCAGCTTGGGGGGGGAAGGAGAGACCCAGTACTTC. Translated, it gives CASSLGGEGETQYF.

This chain uses TRBV11-1 with TRBJ2-7; 7 bases line up with TRBD1. Germline values: CDR1 SGHAT, CDR2 FQDESV (reference sequence). V gave up 5 bases and J gave up 6 bases; unmatched junction bases: 10. This CDR3 comprises 14 residues. CDR3 bases: TGTGCCAGCAGCCGACAGGGACATTCGGCCGAGCAGTACTTC. It codes for CASSRQGHSAEQYF.

The gene calls are TRBV19 and TRBJ1-5; 7 bases match TRBD1. The CDR3 sequence is 11 residues long. Germline CDR1 reads LNHDA; CDR2 reads SQIVND (reference sequence). V shed 3 bases, J shed 14 bases, and the junction held 4 bases outside the gene matches. Here the CDR3 DNA reads TGTGCCAGTAGTATCGGGACAGAGGAGCATTTT. It yields the protein CASSIGTEEHF.

The chain employs TRBV27 and TRBJ1-2; tentatively, D is TRBD1 (5 bases). V was cut by 1 base and J by 2 bases, with 11 bases left in between. Germline CDR1 is MNHEY and CDR2 is SMNVEV (reference sequence). The CDR3 is made up of 15 amino acids. The CDR3 protein is CASSLYGRVNYGYTF. CDR3 bases: TGTGCCAGCAGTTTATACGGCAGGGTGAACTATGGCTACACCTTC.

CDR3 in DNA: TGTGCCAGCAGCCCTTTCGGTCAGCCCCAGCATTTT. It codes for CASSPFGQPQHF. V gene TRBV7-2 combines with J gene TRBJ1-5; no definite D call. The CDR3 is 12 residues long. The germline V gene has CDR1 SGHTA and CDR2 FQGNSA. Trimming took off 5 bases at V and 6 bases at J, with 8 bases between the two ends.

The gene calls are TRBV6-5 and TRBJ1-1, with a possible D match to TRBD1 (6 bases). This CDR3 is 14 amino acids long. Germline lookup yields CDR1 MNHEY and CDR2 SVGAGI. V was cut by 0 bases and J by 4 bases, with 9 bases left in between. CDR3 in amino acids: CASSYSQGGTEAFF. The CDR3 DNA is TGTGCCAGCAGTTACTCACAGGGAGGCACTGAAGCTTTCTTT.

The chain couples TRBV9 to TRBJ2-3; TRBD2 matches at 9 bases. Unmatched junction bases numbered 12, after V lost 0 bases and J lost 1 base. The CDR3 sequence is 19 residues long. The germline gives CDR1 SGDLS, CDR2 YYNGEE. CDR3 bases: TGTGCCAGCAGCGTAGTGGCTAGCGGGATCCGGCTAGGCACAGATACGCAGTATTTT. Protein sequence: CASSVVASGIRLGTDTQYF.

V usage is TRBV15 and J usage is TRBJ1-3; maybe TRBD1 (6 bases). Germline V gene sequence: CDR1 LNHNV, CDR2 YYDKDF (reference sequence). This CDR3 has 15 amino acids. V was clipped by 5 bases and J by 0 bases, with 11 bases between them. The CDR3 DNA follows: TGTGCCACCAGCCTCAGGGGCCTCTCTGGAAACACCATATATTTT. Residues: CATSLRGLSGNTIYF. Looking up the rest from reference TRBV15 and TRBJ1-3 gives the full variable domain: DAMVIQNPRYQVTQFGKPVTLSCSQTLNHNVMYWYQQKSSQAPKLLFHYYDKDFNNEADTPDNFQSRRPNTSFCFLDIRSPGLGDTAMYLCATSLRGLSGNTIYFGEGSWLTVV.

This sequence joins TRBV10-2 and TRBJ1-3; D is uncertain. The CDR3 spans 13 residues. Germline V gene lookup returns CDR1 WSHSY and CDR2 SAAADI. V lost 7 bases, J lost 0 bases, and 7 bases lay in between. CDR3 protein: CASIGDSGNTIYF. CDR3 in DNA: TGCGCCAGCATCGGCGACTCTGGAAACACCATATATTTT.

The rearrangement joins TRBV6-1 to TRBJ2-1; D is possibly TRBD1 (5 bases). This CDR3 spans 13 amino acids. The V end lost 3 bases, the J end lost 10 bases, and 13 bases lay between the germline ends. The germline V gene has CDR1 MNHNS and CDR2 SASEGT. CDR3 residues: CASSERTYGEQFF. The CDR3 nucleotides read TGTGCCAGCAGTGAGCGGACATATGGGGAGCAGTTCTTC.

The rearrangement uses TRBV14 and TRBJ1-3; the D is unclear. V was pared by 1 base and J by 0 bases, with 10 bases between. The CDR3 runs 16 residues. The V gene's germline CDR1 is SGHDN and CDR2 FVKESK. The CDR3 here is CASSQVLPRSGNTIYF. The CDR3 nucleotides are TGTGCCAGCAGCCAAGTTCTACCGCGCTCTGGAAACACCATATATTTT.

This chain links TRBV30 with TRBJ2-5, with D perhaps TRBD1 (5 bases). Germline CDR1 reads GTSNPN; CDR2 reads SVGIG (reference sequence). Deletions cut 0 bases from V and 6 bases from J, with 11 bases between. CDR3 length equals 13 residues. The DNA of the CDR3 is TGTGCCTGGAGTGTACAGGCAGCTAAGACCCAGTACTTC. This codes for CAWSVQAAKTQYF.

Note on this clone: The same CDR3 is also encoded by other DNA sequences in this sample. CDR3 loop: CASSLAGTGNTIYF. CDR3 DNA sequence: TGTGCCAGCAGCTTAGCCGGGACAGGGAACACCATATATTTT. The chain combines TRBV7-9 with TRBJ1-3, with 9 bases identical to TRBD1. This CDR3 is built from 14 residues. Germline CDR1 and CDR2: SEHNR and FQNEAQ (reference sequence). V lost 0 bases to trimming and J lost 7 bases; unmatched junction nucleotides: 1.